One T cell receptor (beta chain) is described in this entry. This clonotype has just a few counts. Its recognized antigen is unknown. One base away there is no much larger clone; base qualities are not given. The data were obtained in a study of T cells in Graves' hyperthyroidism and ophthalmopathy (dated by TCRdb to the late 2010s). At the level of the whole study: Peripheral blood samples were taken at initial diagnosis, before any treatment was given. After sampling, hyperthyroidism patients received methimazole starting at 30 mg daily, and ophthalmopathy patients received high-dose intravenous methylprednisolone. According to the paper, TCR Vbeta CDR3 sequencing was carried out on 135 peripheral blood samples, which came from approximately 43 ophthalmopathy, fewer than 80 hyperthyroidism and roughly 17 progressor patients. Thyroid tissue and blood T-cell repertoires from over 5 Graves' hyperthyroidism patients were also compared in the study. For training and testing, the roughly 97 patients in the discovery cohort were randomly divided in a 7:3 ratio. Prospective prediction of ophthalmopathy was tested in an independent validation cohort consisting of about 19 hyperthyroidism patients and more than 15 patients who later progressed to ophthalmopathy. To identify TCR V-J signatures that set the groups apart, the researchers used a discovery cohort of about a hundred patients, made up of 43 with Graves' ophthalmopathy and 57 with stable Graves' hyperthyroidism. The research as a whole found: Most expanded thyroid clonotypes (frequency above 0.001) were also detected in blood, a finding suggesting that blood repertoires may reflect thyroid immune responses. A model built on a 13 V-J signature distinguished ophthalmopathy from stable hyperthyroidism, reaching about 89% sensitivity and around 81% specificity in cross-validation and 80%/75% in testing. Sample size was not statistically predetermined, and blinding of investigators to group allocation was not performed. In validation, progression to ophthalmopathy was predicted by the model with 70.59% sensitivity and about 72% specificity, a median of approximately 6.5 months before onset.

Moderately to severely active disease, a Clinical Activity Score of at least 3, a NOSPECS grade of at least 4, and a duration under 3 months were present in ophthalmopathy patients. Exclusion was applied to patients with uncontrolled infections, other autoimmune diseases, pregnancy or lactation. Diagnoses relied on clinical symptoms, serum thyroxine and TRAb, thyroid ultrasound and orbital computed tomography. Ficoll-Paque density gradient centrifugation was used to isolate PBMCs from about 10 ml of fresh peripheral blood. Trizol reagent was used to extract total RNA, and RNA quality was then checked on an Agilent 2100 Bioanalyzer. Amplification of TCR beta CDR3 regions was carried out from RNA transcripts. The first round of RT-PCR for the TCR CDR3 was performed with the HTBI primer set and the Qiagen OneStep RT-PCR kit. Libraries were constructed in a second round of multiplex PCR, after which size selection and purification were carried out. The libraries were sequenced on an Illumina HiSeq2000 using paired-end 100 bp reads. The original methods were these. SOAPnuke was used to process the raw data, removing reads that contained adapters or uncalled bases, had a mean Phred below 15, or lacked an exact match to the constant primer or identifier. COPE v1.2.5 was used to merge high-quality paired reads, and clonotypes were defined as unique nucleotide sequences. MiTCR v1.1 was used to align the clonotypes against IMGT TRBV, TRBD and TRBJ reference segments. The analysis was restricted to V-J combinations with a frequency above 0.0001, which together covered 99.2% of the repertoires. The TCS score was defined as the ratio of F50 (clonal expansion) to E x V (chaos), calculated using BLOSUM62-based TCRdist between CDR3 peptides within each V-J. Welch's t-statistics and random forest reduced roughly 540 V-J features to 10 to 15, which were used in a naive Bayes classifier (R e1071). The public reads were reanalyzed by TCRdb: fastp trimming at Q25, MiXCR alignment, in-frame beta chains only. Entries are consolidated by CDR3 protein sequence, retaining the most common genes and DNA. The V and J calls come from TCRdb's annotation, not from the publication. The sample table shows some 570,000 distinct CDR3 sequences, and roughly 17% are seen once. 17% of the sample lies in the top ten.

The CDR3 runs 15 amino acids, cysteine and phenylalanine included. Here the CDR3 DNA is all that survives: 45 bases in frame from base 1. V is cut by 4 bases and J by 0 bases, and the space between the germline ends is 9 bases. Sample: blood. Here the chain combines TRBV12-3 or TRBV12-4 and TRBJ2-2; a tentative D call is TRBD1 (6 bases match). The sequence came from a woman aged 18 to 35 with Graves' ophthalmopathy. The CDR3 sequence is CASSYRASNTGELFF. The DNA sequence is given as TGTGCCAGCAGTTACAGGGCTTCGAACACCGGGGAGCTGTTTTTT.